The source of this TCR beta chain is a study of post-analysis software for immune sequencing data. Study observations and caveats: Five TRBV segments appeared more often in patients than in controls, and TRBV5-6, TRBV5-1 and TRBV20-1 were among these.

On this clonotype: What it binds is not known.

Trimming shortened V by 1 base and J by 5 bases, and 18 bases separated the two germline ends. The CDR3 contains 16 residues. Germline V CDR1 and CDR2: MDHEN, SYDVKM. TCR beta libraries were prepared from cDNA with unique molecular identifiers. MiXCR, applied by TCRdb to the PCR reads, yields one record per CDR3 protein. The sample lists around 400,000 distinct CDR3 sequences, about 40% seen once, with 6.5% to 8% in the top ten. Sequencing was done on a sample of blood. The receptor was derived from a girl aged 2-10 years with multiple sclerosis. This chain connects TRBV28 to TRBJ2-7; D perhaps matches TRBD2 (6 bases). The CDR3 region has the DNA TGTGCCAGCAGTTTATTTGCCCCCGGGGGAGAACACGAGCAGTACTTC. Translation: CASSLFAPGGEHEQYF.